This T cell receptor beta chain was retrieved from a study of OX40 agonist ivuxolimab in advanced cancers. Some clones are missing from TCRdb's copy, which holds only in-frame ones; the method was immunoSEQ multiplex PCR. The sample includes some 81,000 clones, around 87% of them seen just once. The CDR3 has 15 residues. Germline values: CDR1 LNHDA, CDR2 SQIVND (reference sequence). V gave up 5 bases and J gave up 4 bases; unmatched junction bases: 5. The chain employs TRBV19 and TRBJ1-4, with TRBD1 identical over 9 bases. The receptor comes from an adult with an advanced solid tumor such as melanoma, head and neck, liver or kidney cancer. The sample here was CD4+ or CD8+ T cells sorted from blood, taken in a trial of the OX40 agonist ivuxolimab. The CDR3 region is CASSPSGQGNEKLFF. Here the CDR3 DNA reads TGTGCCAGTAGTCCATCGGGACAGGGTAATGAAAAACTGTTTTTT.